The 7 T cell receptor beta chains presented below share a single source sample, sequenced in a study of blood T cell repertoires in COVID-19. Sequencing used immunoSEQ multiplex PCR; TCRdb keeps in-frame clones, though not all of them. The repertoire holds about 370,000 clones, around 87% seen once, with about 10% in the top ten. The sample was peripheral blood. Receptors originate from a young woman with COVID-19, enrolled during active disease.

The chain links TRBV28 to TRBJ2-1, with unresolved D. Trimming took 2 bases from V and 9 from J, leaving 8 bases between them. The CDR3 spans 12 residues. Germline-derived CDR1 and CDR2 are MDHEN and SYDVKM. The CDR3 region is CASSLGTTEQFF. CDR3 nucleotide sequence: TGTGCCAGCAGTTTAGGCACAACTGAGCAGTTCTTC. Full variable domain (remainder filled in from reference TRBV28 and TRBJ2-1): DVKVTQSSRYLVKRTGEKVFLECVQDMDHENMFWYRQDPGLGLRLIYFSYDVKMKEKGDIPEGYSVSREKKERFSLILESASTNQTSMYLCASSLGTTEQFFGPGTRLTVL.

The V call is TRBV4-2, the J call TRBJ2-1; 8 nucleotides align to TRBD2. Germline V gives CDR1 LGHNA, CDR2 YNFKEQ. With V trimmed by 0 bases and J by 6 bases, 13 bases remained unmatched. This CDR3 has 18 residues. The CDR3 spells CASSQEIASGPDLNEQFF. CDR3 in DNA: TGTGCCAGCAGCCAAGAGATAGCTAGCGGGCCCGATCTCAATGAGCAGTTCTTC.

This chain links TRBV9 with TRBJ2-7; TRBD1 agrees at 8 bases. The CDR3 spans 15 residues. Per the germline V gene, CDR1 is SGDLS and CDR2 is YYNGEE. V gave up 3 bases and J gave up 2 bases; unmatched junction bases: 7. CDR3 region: CASSAGQGPTYEQYF. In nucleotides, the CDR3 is TGTGCCAGCAGCGCAGGACAGGGTCCCACCTACGAGCAGTACTTC.

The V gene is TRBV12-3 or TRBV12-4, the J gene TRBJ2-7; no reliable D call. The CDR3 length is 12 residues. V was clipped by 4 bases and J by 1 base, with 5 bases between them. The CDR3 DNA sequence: TGTGCCAGCAGTTCTACTTCCTACGAGCAGTACTTC. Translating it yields CASSSTSYEQYF.

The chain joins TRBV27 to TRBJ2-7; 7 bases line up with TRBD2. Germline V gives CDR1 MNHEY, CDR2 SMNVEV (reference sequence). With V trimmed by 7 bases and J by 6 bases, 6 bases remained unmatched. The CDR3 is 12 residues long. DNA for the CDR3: TGTGCCAGCATGGGCAGGGAGGGCGAGCAGTACTTC. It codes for CASMGREGEQYF.

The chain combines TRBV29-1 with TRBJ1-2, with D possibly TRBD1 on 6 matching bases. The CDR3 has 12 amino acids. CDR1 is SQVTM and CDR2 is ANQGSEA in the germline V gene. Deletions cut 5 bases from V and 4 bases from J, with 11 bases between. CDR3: CSVLRGSYGYTF. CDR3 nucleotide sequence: TGCAGCGTTCTCAGGGGCAGCTATGGCTACACCTTC.

CDR3 in DNA: TGTGCCACCAGTGATGCGGGACAGGGGAGGGGTGAGCAGTTCTTC. Translated: CATSDAGQGRGEQFF. V and J are TRBV24-1 and TRBJ2-1; 10 nucleotides align to TRBD1. The V gene end was trimmed by 3 bases and the J gene end by 9 bases; junction bases not matched to a gene: 7. CDR1 is KGHDR and CDR2 is SFDVKD in the germline V gene. This CDR3 is built from 15 residues.